This TCR beta chain was recovered during a study of CD8 T cells in ankylosing spondylitis. CDR1 SGHDT and CDR2 YYEEEE come from the germline V gene. This CDR3 region has 13 residues. The ends were cut back, 7 bases at V and 7 bases at J, with 17 bases in the middle. Points on this clonotype: What it recognizes is unknown.

5'-RACE, quantitative and with molecular barcodes, yielded the TCR beta libraries. TCRdb itself ran the 5' RACE reads through MiXCR, one entry per CDR3 protein. The table has some 840,000 distinct CDR3 sequences, around 11% seen once; the top ten hold less than 0.65%. Study-wide points: Clones linked to disease were reported to show significant enrichment in matched ankylosing spondylitis synovial fluid. A motif in TCR beta, a set of eight highly homologous variants, appeared characteristic of ankylosing spondylitis blood. With a CD8+ phenotype, disease-linked clones were relatively rare in peripheral blood.

This TCR came from a male donor with ankylosing spondylitis. The V and J genes are TRBV5-6 and TRBJ1-2, with D perhaps matching TRBD1 (6 bases). Sample: blood, either unsorted or a sorted T cell fraction (not recorded which). The CDR3 nucleotides are TGTGCCAGCTTGAAACAGGGTTTGGCTGGCTACACCTTC. Translating gives CASLKQGLAGYTF.